One sample yielded the 22 T cell receptor beta chains listed below, sequenced in a study of T cells in localized non-small cell lung cancer. TCRdb keeps only in-frame clones here, not all; method: immunoSEQ multiplex PCR. The table records about 12,000 clones, more than 75% of them present only once. The source material was peripheral blood, sampled before any cancer treatment. The receptors come from a male donor aged 60 or older with stage I lung adenocarcinoma.

The chain couples TRBV30 to TRBJ1-4, with D hard to call. The CDR3 has 11 residues. CDR1 GTSNPN and CDR2 SVGIG come from the germline V gene (reference sequence). The ends were cut back, 5 bases at V and 2 bases at J, with 3 bases in the middle. CDR3 DNA: TGTGCCTGGGGGACTAATGAAAAACTGTTTTTT. Amino acids: CAWGTNEKLFF.

This sequence joins TRBV30 and TRBJ2-2, with 10 bases identical to TRBD2. The CDR3 is 16 amino acids. Germline trimming cut 3 bases from V and 0 bases from J; bases unmatched to any gene: 4. The germline V gene has CDR1 GTSNPN and CDR2 SVGIG (reference sequence). CDR3 DNA: TGTGCCTGGAGAGAACTAGCGGGGTCGAACACCGGGGAGCTGTTTTTT. It encodes CAWRELAGSNTGELFF.

Here the CDR3 reads CASSRGRSSPSTDTQYF. For the CDR3, the DNA is TGTGCCAGCAGCCGAGGCCGCAGTTCCCCTAGCACAGATACGCAGTATTTT. The genes are TRBV14 and TRBJ2-3; D is ambiguous. The CDR3 sequence is 17 residues long. Trimming shortened V by 4 bases and J by 0 bases, and 17 bases separated the two germline ends. Germline V gene sequence: CDR1 SGHDN, CDR2 FVKESK.

The chain is built from TRBV7-2 and TRBJ2-5; D possibly uses TRBD1 or TRBD2 (5 bases each). V was shortened by 5 bases and J by 0 bases, with 7 bases between the two germline ends. Germline loops: CDR1 SGHTA, CDR2 FQGNSA. CDR3 length: 13 amino acids. The CDR3 is CASSPGHQETQYF. The CDR3 DNA reads TGTGCCAGCAGCCCGGGACACCAAGAGACCCAGTACTTC.

This clone occurred once. This rearrangement joins TRBV15 to TRBJ2-2, with D maybe TRBD1 (5 bases). V was cut by 5 bases and J by 5 bases, with 15 bases left in between. CDR1 and CDR2 from the germline V gene are LNHNV and YYDKDF (reference sequence). This CDR3 has 15 amino acids. The CDR3 protein is CATSDRTISTGELFF. The DNA of the CDR3 is TGTGCCACCAGCGATCGGACAATTTCTACCGGGGAGCTGTTTTTT. Full variable domain (remainder filled in from reference TRBV15 and TRBJ2-2): DAMVIQNPRYQVTQFGKPVTLSCSQTLNHNVMYWYQQKSSQAPKLLFHYYDKDFNNEADTPDNFQSRRPNTSFCFLDIRSPGLGDTAMYLCATSDRTISTGELFFGEGSRLTVL.

Turning to this clone: Other DNA sequences in the sample encode the same CDR3. V usage is TRBV7-2 and J usage is TRBJ1-5; D is possibly TRBD1 (5 bases). Trimming pared 0 bases from V and 2 bases from J, leaving 8 bases between. The germline V gene has CDR1 SGHTA and CDR2 FQGNSA. This CDR3 is 15 amino acids long. The CDR3 region has the DNA TGTGCCAGCAGCTTAGCTCGAGGGGGCAATCAGCCCCAGCATTTT. It encodes CASSLARGGNQPQHF.

The V and J genes are TRBV7-2 and TRBJ2-1; D is undetermined. The germline CDR1 and CDR2 sequences are SGHTA and FQGNSA. The CDR3 loop spans 12 amino acids. V dropped 5 bases and J dropped 9 bases, with 11 bases sitting between them. The CDR3 spells CASSIQRSEQFF. DNA of the CDR3: TGTGCCAGCAGCATACAAAGATCTGAGCAGTTCTTC.

The chain carries TRBV5-1 and TRBJ2-7; D perhaps matches TRBD2 (5 bases). With 5 bases removed from V and 2 bases from J, the gap between germline ends came to 8 bases. CDR1 and CDR2 from the germline V gene are SGHRS and YFSETQ. The CDR3 totals 12 residues. For the CDR3, the DNA is TGCGCCAGCAGGGACTCGGCCTACGAGCAGTACTTC. Protein product: CASRDSAYEQYF.

V is TRBV7-9 and J is TRBJ2-5; 8 nucleotides align to TRBD1. The CDR3 sequence is 14 residues long. Germline V gene sequence: CDR1 SEHNR, CDR2 FQNEAQ (reference sequence). The V segment lost 7 bases and the J segment 5 bases; nucleotides outside the gene matches: 9. In DNA form, the CDR3 reads TGTGCCAGCAAGGACAGGGAAGATTTGGAGACCCAGTACTTC. It codes for CASKDREDLETQYF.

This clone was observed once. The chain is built from TRBV4-1 and TRBJ2-3; the D gene is possibly TRBD1 (6 bases). The CDR3 length is 15 residues. CDR1 is MGHRA and CDR2 is YSYEKL in the germline V gene. Trimming removed 3 bases at V and 4 bases at J, with 14 bases between. The CDR3 sequence: CASSHTSGAADTQYF. The CDR3 DNA reads TGCGCCAGCAGCCACACGTCAGGGGCCGCAGATACGCAGTATTTT.

The rearrangement joins TRBV19 to TRBJ2-3, with TRBD2 identical over 9 bases. J lost 1 base, V lost 5 bases, and 7 bases had no gene match. The CDR3 extends over 16 amino acids. Germline V gives CDR1 LNHDA, CDR2 SQIVND (reference sequence). CDR3 sequence: CASSPGSSGGTDTQYF. CDR3 DNA: TGTGCCAGTAGTCCTGGCTCTAGCGGGGGCACAGATACGCAGTATTTT. The complete variable domain, with remaining parts taken from reference TRBV19 and TRBJ2-3, reads DGGITQSPKYLFRKEGQNVTLSCEQNLNHDAMYWYRQDPGQGLRLIYYSQIVNDFQKGDIAEGYSVSREKKESFPLTVTSAQKNPTAFYLCASSPGSSGGTDTQYFGPGTRLTVL.

This clone was observed a few times. The chain carries TRBV11-3 and TRBJ2-4; 12 bases are shared with TRBD2. J lost 0 bases, V lost 3 bases, and 3 bases had no gene match. The CDR3 sequence is 17 residues long. Germline values: CDR1 SGHNT, CDR2 YENEEA. The DNA for the CDR3 is TGTGCCAGCAGCTTCGGACTAGCGGGGCAAGCCAAAAACATTCAGTACTTC. It translates to CASSFGLAGQAKNIQYF.

The rearrangement links TRBV2 to TRBJ2-3, with 13 bases aligning to TRBD2. The V segment lost 6 bases and the J segment 4 bases; nucleotides outside the gene matches: 4. The CDR3 is 15 residues long. CDR1 and CDR2 from the germline V gene are SNHLY and FYNNEI. The CDR3: CASRAGTSGADTQYF. The CDR3 DNA reads TGTGCCAGCAGAGCCGGGACTAGCGGGGCAGATACGCAGTATTTT.

This clone occurred once. V and J are TRBV6-6 and TRBJ1-2; 8 positions agree with TRBD1. CDR3 length equals 14 residues. With 6 bases clipped from V and 5 bases from J, the junction kept 8 bases outside the gene matches. Germline V gene sequence: CDR1 MNHNY, CDR2 SVGAGI (reference sequence). CDR3 in amino acids: CASSGQGQEYGYTF. CDR3 nucleotides: TGTGCCAGCAGCGGACAGGGCCAGGAGTATGGCTACACCTTC.

The chain has TRBV7-2 and TRBJ1-4; 7 nucleotides align to TRBD1. The V gene end was trimmed by 5 bases and the J gene end by 4 bases; junction bases not matched to a gene: 10. The CDR3 consists of 16 residues. The germline V gene has CDR1 SGHTA and CDR2 FQGNSA. This CDR3 is CASSPHGTAINEKLFF. The CDR3 DNA reads TGTGCCAGCAGCCCACATGGGACAGCGATTAATGAAAAACTGTTTTTT.

The rearrangement links TRBV4-1 to TRBJ2-7; D not resolved. Between the trimmed V and J ends, which lost 0 bases and 3 bases, there was a span of 9 bases. CDR1 MGHRA and CDR2 YSYEKL come from the germline V gene. The CDR3 contains 14 residues. CDR3 in amino acids: CASSQEFQVYEQYF. The CDR3 DNA is TGCGCCAGCAGCCAAGAGTTCCAGGTCTACGAGCAGTACTTC.

This clone was observed a handful of times. The junction shows a germline mismatch at one end, possibly a read error. The chain couples TRBV11-2 to TRBJ2-5; 9 bases are shared with TRBD2. The CDR3 extends over 14 amino acids. The germline V gene encodes CDR1 SGHAT and CDR2 FQNNGV. The CDR3: CASSLGGGGETQYF. Written as DNA, the CDR3 is TGTGCCAGCAGTTTAGGCGGGGGGGGAGAGACCCAGTACTTC. Using reference TRBV11-2 and TRBJ2-5 for the parts outside the CDR3, the full variable domain is EAGVAQSPRYKIIEKRQSVAFWCNPISGHATLYWYQQILGQGPKLLIQFQNNGVVDDSQLPKDRFSAERLKGVDSTLKIQPAKLEDSAVYLCASSLGGGGETQYFGPGTRLLVL.

The CDR3 nucleotides are TGTGCCAGCAGCCCCAGGGGGGGGGAGACCCAGTACTTC. This gives the protein CASSPRGGETQYF. The genes are TRBV7-2 and TRBJ2-5; D possibly matches TRBD1 or TRBD2 (7 bases each). Per germline, CDR1 SGHTA and CDR2 FQGNSA. Trimming cost V 5 bases and J 5 bases, with 12 bases left between them. This CDR3 has 13 residues.

The CDR3 sequence is CASSRTDSGNTIYF. DNA of the CDR3: TGTGCCAGTAGTCGGACGGACTCTGGAAACACCATATATTTT. The chain couples TRBV19 to TRBJ1-3, with D unresolved. The germline CDR1 and CDR2 sequences are LNHDA and SQIVND (reference sequence). The CDR3 sequence is 14 residues long. Trimming removed 5 bases from V and 0 bases from J, with 8 bases in between.

This clone occurred once. One end of the junction is discordant with germline, which a read error may explain. The chain uses TRBV7-7 and TRBJ2-3; D gene ambiguous. The V gene's germline CDR1 is SSHAT and CDR2 FNYEAQ (reference sequence). The CDR3 contains 12 residues. The CDR3 loop reads CASSPLSDTQYF. Here the CDR3 DNA reads TGTGCTAGCAGCCCCTTGTCCGATACGCAGTATTTT.

The V call is TRBV7-2, the J call TRBJ2-5; no reliable D call. Germline V gene sequence: CDR1 SGHTA, CDR2 FQGNSA. The length of the CDR3 is 13 residues. Trimming took off 1 base at V and 2 bases at J, with 5 bases between the two ends. The CDR3 is CASSLERQETQYF. The DNA of the CDR3 is TGTGCCAGCAGCTTAGAAAGACAAGAGACCCAGTACTTC.

V usage is TRBV10-3 and J usage is TRBJ1-1, with D possibly matching TRBD1 (5 bases). V dropped 2 bases and J dropped 4 bases, with 11 bases sitting between them. The germline V gene encodes CDR1 ENHRY and CDR2 SYGVKD. The CDR3 runs 14 residues. The CDR3 reads CAISEAEGFTEAFF. The CDR3 nucleotides are TGTGCCATCAGTGAGGCGGAGGGGTTCACTGAAGCTTTCTTT.